A selection of T cell receptor beta chains follows, all from one sample in a study of shared clonotypes between healthy human individuals. The protocol was immunoSEQ multiplex PCR, while the TCRdb copy is restricted to in-frame clones and leaves out a portion. This table has roughly 2.6 million clones, more than 80% appearing once. What was sequenced was naive CD4+ T cells sorted from blood. The source is a man aged 18 to 29 in good health. Each CDR3 is given with its conserved first and last residue. D genes are given only for firm matches. A clone size is listed for some rows: how often the clone was seen (once, few, many), or a class if it is expanded.

len: 15; d_gene: .; j_gene: TRBJ1-1; abundance: .; v_gene: TRBV2; CDR3nt: TGTGCCAGCAGTGTTGGCAGATCCTTGAACACTGAAGCTTTCTTT; CDR3aa: CASSVGRSLNTEAFF
len: 15; d_gene: TRBD1; j_gene: TRBJ1-4; abundance: .; v_gene: TRBV5-6; CDR3nt: TGTGCCAGCAGCTCCACCGGGACAGGGGGTATATCACTGTTTTTT; CDR3aa: CASSSTGTGGISLFF
len: 13; d_gene: .; j_gene: TRBJ2-7; abundance: .; v_gene: TRBV10-1; CDR3nt: TGCGCCAGCACGGCAGGAAGCTCCTACGAGCAGTACTTC; CDR3aa: CASTAGSSYEQYF
len: 13; d_gene: .; j_gene: TRBJ1-2; abundance: .; v_gene: TRBV30; CDR3nt: TGTGCCTGGAGTGTACCAGGGTCCTATGGCTACACCTTC; CDR3aa: CAWSVPGSYGYTF
len: 16; d_gene: .; j_gene: TRBJ1-2; abundance: .; v_gene: TRBV18; CDR3nt: TGTGCCAGCTCACCAGGCGGTGTTGGTATCGGCTATGGCTACACCTTC; CDR3aa: CASSPGGVGIGYGYTF
len: 16; d_gene: TRBD1; j_gene: TRBJ1-6; abundance: .; v_gene: TRBV2; CDR3nt: TGTGCCAGCAGTATTAGTGGGACAGGGTCTAATTCACCCCTCCACTTT; CDR3aa: CASSISGTGSNSPLHF
len: 15; d_gene: .; j_gene: TRBJ1-5; abundance: .; v_gene: TRBV6-6; CDR3nt: TGTGCCAGCAGACAACTCCGGGACAACAATCAGCCCCAGCATTTT; CDR3aa: CASRQLRDNNQPQHF
len: 15; d_gene: TRBD2; j_gene: TRBJ2-7; abundance: .; v_gene: TRBV30; CDR3nt: TGTGCCTGGAGTGTGAGGGGACTAGCGGGGGACGAGCAGTACTTC; CDR3aa: CAWSVRGLAGDEQYF
len: 16; d_gene: .; j_gene: TRBJ2-3; abundance: .; v_gene: TRBV5-1; CDR3nt: TGCGCCAGCAGCGCCGGGGTAGCTGCTGGGGGAGATACGCAGTATTTT; CDR3aa: CASSAGVAAGGDTQYF
len: 14; d_gene: .; j_gene: TRBJ2-3; abundance: .; v_gene: TRBV5-1; CDR3nt: TGCGCCAGCAGCTCACCGGGACAAGGAGATACGCAGTATTTT; CDR3aa: CASSSPGQGDTQYF
len: 15; d_gene: .; j_gene: TRBJ2-3; abundance: .; v_gene: TRBV4-1; CDR3nt: TGCGCCAGCAGCCAAGATCGAGTACCACCAGATACGCAGTATTTT; CDR3aa: CASSQDRVPPDTQYF
len: 21; d_gene: TRBD1; j_gene: TRBJ1-5; abundance: once; v_gene: TRBV19; CDR3nt: TGTGCCAGTAGTATACGGGCGACAGGGGCTGGGAGATCGGGGATTCGTCAGCCCCAGCATTTT; CDR3aa: CASSIRATGAGRSGIRQPQHF
len: 12; d_gene: .; j_gene: TRBJ2-5; abundance: .; v_gene: TRBV29-1; CDR3nt: TGCAGCTCCCGTGGACTATTGGAGACCCAGTACTTC; CDR3aa: CSSRGLLETQYF
len: 15; d_gene: .; j_gene: TRBJ1-4; abundance: .; v_gene: TRBV19; CDR3nt: TGTGCCAGTAGTCATTCCGGGACACAGGGTGAAAAACTGTTTTTT; CDR3aa: CASSHSGTQGEKLFF
len: 15; d_gene: TRBD1; j_gene: TRBJ2-2; abundance: .; v_gene: TRBV6-5; CDR3nt: TGTGCCAGCAGTCGGTCTCTACAGGGGCCCGGGGAGCTGTTTTTT; CDR3aa: CASSRSLQGPGELFF
len: 17; d_gene: TRBD2; j_gene: TRBJ2-1; abundance: once; v_gene: TRBV11-2; CDR3nt: TGTGCCAGCAGCACCCAAATAGCGGGAAGCTCCTACAATGAGCAGTTCTTC; CDR3aa: CASSTQIAGSSYNEQFF
len: 17; d_gene: TRBD1; j_gene: TRBJ2-4; abundance: .; v_gene: TRBV12-5; CDR3nt: TGTGCTAGTGGGGATCCTGGACAGGGGATCGGTGGAAACATTCAGTACTTC; CDR3aa: CASGDPGQGIGGNIQYF
len: 14; d_gene: .; j_gene: TRBJ1-2; abundance: .; v_gene: TRBV28; CDR3nt: TGTGCCAGCACGACCGCCCCGACTAACTATGGCTACACCTTC; CDR3aa: CASTTAPTNYGYTF
len: 14; d_gene: TRBD1; j_gene: TRBJ2-7; abundance: once; v_gene: TRBV15; CDR3nt: TGTGCCACCAGCAGAGATAGACAGGGCGAGGAGCAGTACTTC; CDR3aa: CATSRDRQGEEQYF
len: 16; d_gene: .; j_gene: TRBJ2-1; abundance: .; v_gene: TRBV6-5; CDR3nt: TGTGCCAGCAGTTACTCGAGGTTTGGGGCAGTTAATGAGCAGTTCTTC; CDR3aa: CASSYSRFGAVNEQFF
len: 17; d_gene: TRBD2; j_gene: TRBJ2-1; abundance: once; v_gene: TRBV7-9; CDR3nt: TGTGCCAGCAGCTTCTGGCTAGCGGTCGGGGCTTACAATGAGCAGTTCTTC; CDR3aa: CASSFWLAVGAYNEQFF
len: 17; d_gene: TRBD2; j_gene: TRBJ2-7; abundance: .; v_gene: TRBV5-4; CDR3nt: TGTGCCAGCAGCGGGAGACTAGCGGGGGGAAACTCCTACGAGCAGTACTTC; CDR3aa: CASSGRLAGGNSYEQYF
len: 13; d_gene: .; j_gene: TRBJ1-2; abundance: .; v_gene: TRBV30; CDR3nt: TGTGCCTGGAGTGTACTTGAGGGGAACGGCTACACCTTC; CDR3aa: CAWSVLEGNGYTF
len: 15; d_gene: .; j_gene: TRBJ1-6; abundance: .; v_gene: TRBV30; CDR3nt: TGTGCCTGGAGTGTACTTCGGACAGCCAATTCACCCCTCCACTTT; CDR3aa: CAWSVLRTANSPLHF
len: 11; d_gene: .; j_gene: TRBJ1-1; abundance: once; v_gene: TRBV6-6; CDR3nt: TGTGCCAGCAAGAGAAACACTGAAGCTTTCTTT; CDR3aa: CASKRNTEAFF
len: 17; d_gene: .; j_gene: TRBJ2-2; abundance: .; v_gene: TRBV18; CDR3nt: TGTGCCAGCTCACCACCGGCTCGAGGGTCCAACACCGGGGAGCTGTTTTTT; CDR3aa: CASSPPARGSNTGELFF
len: 11; d_gene: .; j_gene: TRBJ2-3; abundance: .; v_gene: TRBV7-9; CDR3nt: TGTGCCAGCAGCAACACAGATACGCAGTATTTT; CDR3aa: CASSNTDTQYF
len: 13; d_gene: .; j_gene: TRBJ2-3; abundance: .; v_gene: TRBV13; CDR3nt: TGTGCCAGCAGCTTCGTATCGGCAGATACGCAGTATTTT; CDR3aa: CASSFVSADTQYF
len: 16; d_gene: TRBD2; j_gene: TRBJ2-2; abundance: .; v_gene: TRBV30; CDR3nt: TGTGCCTGGAGGTCAGTGGCGGGAGTCTATAGCGGGGAGCTGTTTTTT; CDR3aa: CAWRSVAGVYSGELFF
len: 16; d_gene: TRBD2; j_gene: TRBJ2-7; abundance: .; v_gene: TRBV6-4; CDR3nt: TGTGCCAGCAGCGGGGGACTAGCGATGGACTCCTACGAGCAGTACTTC; CDR3aa: CASSGGLAMDSYEQYF
len: 15; d_gene: TRBD2; j_gene: TRBJ2-1; abundance: .; v_gene: TRBV7-8; CDR3nt: TGTGCCAGCAGCTTGAGCGGGAGGGCCTACAATGAGCAGTTCTTC; CDR3aa: CASSLSGRAYNEQFF